The 15 T cell receptor beta chains presented below share a single source sample, sequenced in a study of T cell changes during pregnancy in multiple sclerosis (dated by TCRdb to the late 2010s). Libraries were made using the immunoSEQ multiplex PCR assay. TCRdb took over this immuneACCESS table, retaining in-frame rearrangements with V and J assigned. Such tables are incomplete; in checked studies, under half of the missing clones stem from an unresolved V gene, and the remainder is unexplained. This sample comprises some 74,000 clones, more than 90% of them detected only once. The top ten clones comprise 3.7% of the sample. Sequencing used peripheral blood, obtained after pregnancy. The receptor source for this set is a female donor in good health, enrolled as a control in a pregnancy study.

The chain links TRBV5-1 to TRBJ2-5; 7 bases are shared with TRBD1. This CDR3 contains 14 residues. V lost 1 base to trimming and J lost 5 bases; unmatched junction nucleotides: 5. Germline CDR1 and CDR2: SGHRS and YFSETQ. The CDR3 region is CASSLHTGVETQYF. The CDR3 coding sequence is TGCGCCAGCAGCTTGCACACAGGGGTGGAGACCCAGTACTTC.

This chain uses TRBV2 with TRBJ2-3; D gene ambiguous. Deletions cut 1 base from V and 1 base from J, with 6 bases between. The CDR3 is 14 amino acids. CDR1 is SNHLY and CDR2 is FYNNEI in the germline V gene. The CDR3 DNA reads TGTGCCAGCAGTGAAGTGTATGGCACAGATACGCAGTATTTT. Protein: CASSEVYGTDTQYF. The full variable domain, rest sourced from reference TRBV2 and TRBJ2-3, is EPEVTQTPSHQVTQMGQEVILRCVPISNHLYFYWYRQILGQKVEFLVSFYNNEISEKSEIFDDQFSVERPDGSNFTLKIRSTKLEDSAMYFCASSEVYGTDTQYFGPGTRLTVL.

This sequence joins TRBV2 and TRBJ1-4; D gene unclear. The CDR3 runs 15 residues. Between the trimmed V and J ends, which lost 5 bases and 0 bases, there was a span of 10 bases. Germline V gene data show CDR1 as SNHLY and CDR2 as FYNNEI. The CDR3, as DNA: TGTGCCAGCAGTAGAGCCCCGGCAACTAATGAAAAACTGTTTTTT. Translating gives CASSRAPATNEKLFF.

V usage is TRBV27 and J usage is TRBJ2-6; weak D call: TRBD1 (5 bases). The V end lost 2 bases, the J end lost 2 bases, and 7 bases lay between the germline ends. The CDR3 consists of 15 residues. CDR1 is MNHEY and CDR2 is SMNVEV in the germline V gene (reference sequence). This CDR3 reads CASSLSRAGANVLTF. CDR3 DNA sequence: TGTGCCAGCAGTTTAAGCAGGGCTGGGGCCAACGTCCTGACTTTC.

The V and J genes are TRBV18 and TRBJ2-3; D is unclear. Germline loops: CDR1 KGHSH, CDR2 LQKENI. Trimming cost V 2 bases and J 5 bases, with 8 bases left between them. This CDR3 comprises 13 residues. CDR3 sequence: CASSPTRQDTQYF. CDR3 in DNA: TGTGCCAGCTCACCAACCAGGCAAGATACGCAGTATTTT.

V gene TRBV19 combines with J gene TRBJ1-1; the match to TRBD1 covers 8 bases. In germline, CDR1 is LNHDA, CDR2 SQIVND (reference sequence). CDR3 size: 14 residues. V shed 7 bases and J 6 bases; nucleotides not matched to a gene: 10. CDR3 DNA: TGTGCCAGTACCACCGGACAGGGAAGGGCTGAAGCTTTCTTT. Protein sequence: CASTTGQGRAEAFF.

The chain carries TRBV6-4 and TRBJ2-1; 12 nucleotides line up with TRBD2. The V and J ends lost 4 bases and 6 bases, in that order; junction bases with no gene match: 4. This CDR3 region has 15 residues. Germline V lookup: CDR1 MRHNA, CDR2 SNTAGT. CDR3 coding DNA: TGTGCCAGCAGTGGCGCTAGCGGGGGGGGCAATGAGCAGTTCTTC. Residues: CASSGASGGGNEQFF.

V usage is TRBV5-1 and J usage is TRBJ1-2; D is ambiguous. Germline loops: CDR1 SGHRS, CDR2 YFSETQ. The length of the CDR3 is 13 residues. The V gene lost 0 bases and the J gene lost 8 bases, with 11 bases spanning the gap. DNA for the CDR3: TGCGCCAGCAGCTTGGATGCGGCTAGAGGCTACACCTTC. This sequence encodes CASSLDAARGYTF.

The chain couples TRBV4-2 to TRBJ2-5; 7 bases match TRBD1. Germline V lookup: CDR1 LGHNA, CDR2 YNFKEQ. The CDR3 extends over 16 amino acids. J was trimmed by 3 bases and V by 0 bases; bases with no gene match: 7. CDR3 sequence reads: CASSQDVETGKETQYF. CDR3 coding DNA: TGTGCCAGCAGCCAAGATGTGGAGACAGGGAAAGAGACCCAGTACTTC.

The chain joins TRBV10-1 to TRBJ1-5, with D possibly TRBD1 on 5 matching bases. V was cut by 10 bases and J by 7 bases, with 14 bases left in between. Germline CDR1 WNHNN, CDR2 SYGVQD (reference sequence). CDR3 length equals 12 residues. CDR3 coding DNA: TGCGCCACTTTCAGGGTCCACCAGCCCCAGCATTTT. Amino acids: CATFRVHQPQHF.

This clone was recorded only once. The V and J genes are TRBV7-2 and TRBJ2-3; 12 bases line up with TRBD2. The CDR3 is 17 amino acids. With 5 bases clipped from V and 6 bases from J, the junction kept 12 bases outside the gene matches. From germline, CDR1 is SGHTA and CDR2 FQGNSA. The CDR3 DNA reads as TGTGCCAGCAGCCCTCCACTAGCGGGAGGAACGCCGGATACGCAGTATTTT. Translating it yields CASSPPLAGGTPDTQYF.

The chain has TRBV27 and TRBJ1-3; no definite D call. This CDR3 region has 14 residues. Trimming removed 10 bases at V and 2 bases at J, with 15 bases between. Per germline, CDR1 MNHEY and CDR2 SMNVEV (reference sequence). Written as DNA, the CDR3 is TGTGCCATCCAACGGGGTCTCGCTGGAAACACCATATATTTT. It specifies CAIQRGLAGNTIYF.

This chain connects TRBV18 to TRBJ2-1; D is unclear. The germline V gene has CDR1 KGHSH and CDR2 LQKENI. CDR3 size: 17 residues. Between the trimmed V and J ends, which lost 4 bases and 0 bases, there was a span of 16 bases. CDR3 protein: CASSLPLGRSSYNEQFF. CDR3 DNA: TGTGCCAGCTCACTTCCCCTTGGAAGGAGCTCCTACAATGAGCAGTTCTTC.

The rearrangement uses TRBV27 and TRBJ2-3; maybe TRBD2 (5 bases). This CDR3 comprises 14 residues. The germline CDR1 and CDR2 sequences are MNHEY and SMNVEV (reference sequence). The V gene lost 5 bases and the J gene lost 1 base, with 10 bases spanning the gap. The CDR3 spells CASSTWTGTDTQYF. CDR3 in DNA: TGTGCCAGCAGTACTTGGACTGGCACAGATACGCAGTATTTT.

This rearrangement joins TRBV25-1 to TRBJ1-1, with D possibly TRBD1 on 6 matching bases. Germline CDR1 reads MGHDK; CDR2 reads SYGVNS. This CDR3 comprises 16 residues. V lost 2 bases to trimming and J lost 7 bases, with 20 bases between them. The CDR3 nucleotides read TGTGCCAGCAGTGAAGCAGGGGTGGAAATCCCCGGTGAAGCTTTCTTT. It encodes CASSEAGVEIPGEAFF.